Listed here is a single T cell receptor beta chain. The data derive from a study of monozygotic twins with inflammatory bowel disease. TCR libraries each used about 4,000 ng of total RNA. TCRdb reworked the 5' RACE reads into one entry per CDR3 protein, no DNA. The sample's table shows roughly 150,000 distinct CDR3 sequences. CDR1 MGHDK and CDR2 SYGVNS come from the germline V gene. The CDR3 runs to 15 residues. The clonotype originates from a human donor with ulcerative colitis or Crohn's disease, or a healthy co-twin of an affected twin (not recorded which). V gene TRBV25-1 combines with J gene TRBJ1-5; TCRdb indicates TRBD1, and absent DNA this call remains unverified. Input material: blood. CDR3 region: CASSPTGSSNQPQHF.